This TCR beta chain is from a study of sequential checkpoint blockade in melanoma (dated by TCRdb to the late 2010s). With respect to the entire study: In a 1:1 randomization, patients received either first-line nivolumab then ipilimumab (arm A) or ipilimumab then nivolumab (arm B). Maintenance nivolumab came after both trial sequences.

The paper's findings and limits, for the study overall: The response-prediction model combining TCR metrics and mutation burden needs validation in larger, independent patient cohorts.

The immunoSEQ Assay was used to immunosequence TCRbeta CDR3 regions from genomic DNA. Before high-throughput sequencing, genomic DNA was amplified using bias-controlled multiplex PCR. The authors' pipeline ran thus. To quantify the absolute abundance of each unique TCRbeta CDR3 region, the sequences were collapsed and filtered. Clonality, defined as 1 minus Pielou's evenness, was calculated using productive rearrangements only. A previously published method was used to identify clones whose frequencies were significantly greater in on-treatment samples than in baseline samples. Not all clones reach the TCRdb copy of this immuneACCESS table, which keeps in-frame sequences only. Checked studies attribute under half of the gap to unresolved V genes and leave the rest unexplained. D and trimming come from the DNA, and the V and J calls and clone size come from that table. Counted in this sample were 20,000 to 25,000 clones; approximately 78% of them appeared once. The ten largest clonotypes hold under 14% of the sample.

What the treatment or condition label conveys for this sample: randomized to nivolumab then ipilimumab (arm A) or the reverse (arm B). Prior DNA-damaging chemotherapy had not been received by any trial patient. Live CD3+CD8+ cells negative for CD19 and CD56 were sorted from thawed PBMCs on a FACS Aria II flow cytometer. CheckMate 064, a randomized, open-label phase II trial of sequential checkpoint blockade, was the source of the samples, all of which came from patients with melanoma. Peripheral blood mononuclear cells were obtained through leukapheresis, purified using Ficoll-Paque, and frozen in human serum containing 10% DMSO. Right after sorting, the blood CD3+CD8+ cells were verified to be >95% pure, and DNA extraction followed. Concerning this clone: The antigen this receptor binds is unknown. The input lacks base qualities; no much larger clone sits a single base away.

Including cysteine and phenylalanine, the CDR3 has 14 amino acids. Left in the record is the CDR3 DNA by itself, 42 bases read in frame from the first base. From a lookup of the germline V gene, CDR1 and CDR2 are MNHEY and SVGAGI. V lost 0 bases and J lost 11 bases, and the count of bases not matched to a germline gene is 7. The receptor's source is a human donor with melanoma. The rearrangement combines TRBV6-5 with TRBJ1-1, with 9 bases aligning to TRBD1. This specimen consisted of CD8+ T cells sorted from blood (inferred from file names), obtained from a patient given nivolumab and ipilimumab in sequence. In nucleotide form, the sequence is TGTGCCAGCAGTTACTCGACCTTACAGGGGGCTGCTTTCTTT. Translation gives CASSYSTLQGAAFF.